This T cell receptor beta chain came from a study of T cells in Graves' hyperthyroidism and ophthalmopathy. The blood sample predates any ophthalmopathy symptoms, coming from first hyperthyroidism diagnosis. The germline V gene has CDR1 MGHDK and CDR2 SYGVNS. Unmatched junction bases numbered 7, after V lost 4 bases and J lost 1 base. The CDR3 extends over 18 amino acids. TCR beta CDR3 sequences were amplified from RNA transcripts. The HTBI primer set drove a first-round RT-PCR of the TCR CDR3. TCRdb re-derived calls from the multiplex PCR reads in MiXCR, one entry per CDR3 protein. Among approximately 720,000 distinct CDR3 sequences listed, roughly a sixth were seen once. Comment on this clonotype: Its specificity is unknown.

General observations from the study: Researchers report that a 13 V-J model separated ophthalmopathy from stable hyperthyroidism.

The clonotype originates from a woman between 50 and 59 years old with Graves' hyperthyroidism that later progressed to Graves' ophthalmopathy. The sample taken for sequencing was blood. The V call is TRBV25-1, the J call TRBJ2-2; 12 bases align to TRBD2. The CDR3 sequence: CASSAPLAGGVNTGELFF. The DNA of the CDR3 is TGTGCCAGCAGTGCACCCCTAGCGGGGGGGGTGAACACCGGGGAGCTGTTTTTT.